One sample yielded the 11 T cell receptor beta chains listed below, sequenced in a study of monozygotic twins with inflammatory bowel disease. Using the 5' RACE reads, TCRdb records one entry per CDR3 protein without DNA. Its listing shows around 150,000 distinct CDR3 sequences. Material for sequencing was blood. These TCRs come from a human donor with ulcerative colitis or Crohn's disease, or a healthy co-twin of an affected twin (not recorded which).

The rearrangement joins TRBV4-3 to TRBJ2-2. Germline CDR1 and CDR2: LGHNA and YSLEER. The CDR3 totals 15 residues. This CDR3 reads CASSQDGLTGGELFF.

The chain links TRBV4-2 to TRBJ2-7. The V gene's germline CDR1 is LGHNA and CDR2 YNFKEQ. The CDR3 has 14 residues. The CDR3 protein is CASSQDQDSYEQYF.

The V and J genes are TRBV12-3 or TRBV12-4 and TRBJ1-5; there is no DNA to check the TCRdb D call of TRBD1. This CDR3 has 18 amino acids. CDR3 protein: CASSLATLQGTFNQPQHF.

The chain's CDR3 is CSAREYTSGSSYNEQFF. The rearrangement uses TRBV20-1 and TRBJ2-1. The CDR3 has 17 amino acids. Germline V gene sequence: CDR1 DFQATT, CDR2 SNEGSKA (reference sequence).

The chain is built from TRBV7-8 and TRBJ1-2; TCRdb indicates TRBD1, and absent DNA this call remains unverified. The CDR3 totals 15 residues. The germline CDR1 and CDR2 sequences are SGHVS and FQNEAQ. CDR3 in amino acids: CASSLGQQTNYGYTF.

The rearrangement links TRBV12-3 or TRBV12-4 to TRBJ1-5; lacking DNA, the TRBD1 call made by TCRdb goes unchecked. This CDR3 is 16 amino acids long. CDR3 sequence: CASSLWVGQLNQPQHF.

The chain employs TRBV14 and TRBJ2-7. This CDR3 comprises 15 residues. Germline loops: CDR1 SGHDN, CDR2 FVKESK. This CDR3 reads CASSQEQSTSYEQYF.

The CDR3 spells CASSNGENQPQHF. The chain employs TRBV7-6 and TRBJ1-5. The germline V gene encodes CDR1 SGHVS and CDR2 FNYEAQ. This CDR3 is built from 13 residues.

The V and J genes are TRBV12-3 or TRBV12-4 and TRBJ2-5; TCRdb outputs TRBD2, but without DNA this stays unchecked. This CDR3 has 14 amino acids. CDR3 residues: CASSLRAAKETQYF.

The rearrangement uses TRBV2 and TRBJ2-2. This CDR3 is 15 amino acids long. Germline assignment: CDR1 SNHLY and CDR2 FYNNEI. This chain's CDR3 is CASSGRRRNTGELFF.

The rearrangement uses TRBV6-4 and TRBJ2-1; TCRdb returns TRBD2, unconfirmable since there is no DNA. The CDR3 is 15 amino acids. Germline V gene data show CDR1 as MRHNA and CDR2 as SNTAGT. The CDR3 spells CASSIEAGGPNEQFF.